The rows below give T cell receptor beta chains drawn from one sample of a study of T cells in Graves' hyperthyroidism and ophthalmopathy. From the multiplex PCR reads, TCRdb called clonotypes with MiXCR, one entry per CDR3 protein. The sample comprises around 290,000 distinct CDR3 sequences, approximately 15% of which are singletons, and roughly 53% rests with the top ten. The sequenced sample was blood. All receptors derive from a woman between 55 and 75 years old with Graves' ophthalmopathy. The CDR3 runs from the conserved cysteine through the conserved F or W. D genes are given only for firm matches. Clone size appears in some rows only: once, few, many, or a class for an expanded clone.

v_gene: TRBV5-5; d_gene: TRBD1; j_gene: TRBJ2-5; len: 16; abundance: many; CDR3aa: CASSLRDRVTQETQYF; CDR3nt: TGTGCCAGCAGCTTGCGCGACAGGGTCACTCAAGAGACCCAGTACTTC
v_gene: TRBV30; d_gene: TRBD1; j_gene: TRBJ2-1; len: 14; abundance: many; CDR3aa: CAWGTGRIGNEQFF; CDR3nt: TGTGCCTGGGGGACAGGGAGGATTGGGAATGAGCAGTTCTTC
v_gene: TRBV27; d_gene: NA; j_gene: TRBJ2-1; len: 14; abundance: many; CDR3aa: CASSLSPGTNEQFF; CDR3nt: TGTGCCAGCAGTTTATCCCCGGGCACAAATGAGCAGTTCTTC
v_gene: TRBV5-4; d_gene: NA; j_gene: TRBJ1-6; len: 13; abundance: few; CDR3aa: CASSGPGESPLHF; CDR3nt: TGTGCCAGCAGCGGGCCAGGGGAATCACCCCTCCACTTT
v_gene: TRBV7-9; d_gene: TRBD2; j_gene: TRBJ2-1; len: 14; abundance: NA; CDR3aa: CASSLLAGRDEQFF; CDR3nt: TGTGCCAGCAGCTTACTAGCGGGACGCGATGAGCAGTTCTTC
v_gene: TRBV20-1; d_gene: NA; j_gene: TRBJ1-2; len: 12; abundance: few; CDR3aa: CSAPAGNYGYTF; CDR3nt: TGCAGTGCTCCGGCGGGAAACTATGGCTACACCTTC
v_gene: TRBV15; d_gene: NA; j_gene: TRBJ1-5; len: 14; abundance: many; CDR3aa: CATSRPTVNQPQHF; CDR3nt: TGTGCCACCAGCAGACCGACAGTTAATCAGCCCCAGCATTTT
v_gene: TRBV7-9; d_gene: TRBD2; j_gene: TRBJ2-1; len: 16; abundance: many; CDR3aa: CASSPEYWRENNEQFF; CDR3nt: TGTGCCAGCAGCCCAGAATATTGGCGGGAGAATAATGAGCAGTTCTTC
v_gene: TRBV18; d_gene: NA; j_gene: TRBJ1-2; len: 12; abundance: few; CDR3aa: CASSPPSPGYTF; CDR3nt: TGTGCCAGCTCACCACCTTCCCCGGGCTACACCTTC
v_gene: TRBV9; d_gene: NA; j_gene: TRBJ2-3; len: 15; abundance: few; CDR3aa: CASSVEVQGTDTQYF; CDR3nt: TGTGCCAGCAGCGTAGAGGTCCAGGGCACAGATACGCAGTATTTT
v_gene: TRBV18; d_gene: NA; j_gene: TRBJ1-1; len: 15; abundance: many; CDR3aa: CASSLHGGANTEAFF; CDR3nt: TGTGCCAGCTCACTTCACGGCGGAGCGAACACTGAAGCTTTCTTT
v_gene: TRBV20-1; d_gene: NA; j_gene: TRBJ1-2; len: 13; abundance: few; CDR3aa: CSARQGGNYGYTF; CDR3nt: TGCAGTGCTAGACAGGGAGGTAACTATGGCTACACCTTC
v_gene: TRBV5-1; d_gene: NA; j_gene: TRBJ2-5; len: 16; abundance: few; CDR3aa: CASSLGVGRWGETQYF; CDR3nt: TGCGCCAGCAGCTTGGGAGTCGGGCGTTGGGGAGAGACCCAGTACTTC
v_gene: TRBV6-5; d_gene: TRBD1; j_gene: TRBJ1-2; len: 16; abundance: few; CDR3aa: CASSYLGTGKNYGYTF; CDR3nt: TGTGCCAGCAGTTACTTGGGGACAGGGAAGAACTATGGCTACACCTTC
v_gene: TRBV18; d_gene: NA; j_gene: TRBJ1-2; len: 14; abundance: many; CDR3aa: CASSPTAGEYGYTF; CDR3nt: TGTGCCAGCTCACCAACTGCAGGAGAATATGGCTACACCTTC
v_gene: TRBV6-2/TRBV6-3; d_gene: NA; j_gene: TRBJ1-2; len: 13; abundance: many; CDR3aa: CASTAWDNYGYTF; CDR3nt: TGTGCCAGCACGGCATGGGATAACTATGGCTACACCTTC
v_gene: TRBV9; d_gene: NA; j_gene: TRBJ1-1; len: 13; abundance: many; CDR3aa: CASSVVKNTEAFF; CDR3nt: TGTGCCAGCAGCGTAGTGAAGAACACTGAAGCTTTCTTT
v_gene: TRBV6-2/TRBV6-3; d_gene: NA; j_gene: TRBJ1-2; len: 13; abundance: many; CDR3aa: CASSRTANYGYTF; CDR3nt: TGTGCCAGCAGCCGGACAGCCAACTATGGCTACACCTTC
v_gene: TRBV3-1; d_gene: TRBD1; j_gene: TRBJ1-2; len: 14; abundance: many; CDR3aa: CASSQDRQGGGYTF; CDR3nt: TGTGCCAGCAGCCAAGACCGACAGGGGGGTGGCTACACCTTC
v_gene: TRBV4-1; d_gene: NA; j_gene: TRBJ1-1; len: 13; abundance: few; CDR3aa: CASSQDDFRRAFF; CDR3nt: TGCGCCAGCAGCCAAGATGATTTCCGTAGGGCTTTCTTT
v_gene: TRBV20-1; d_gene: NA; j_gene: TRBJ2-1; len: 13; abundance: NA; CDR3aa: CSADVGGSYEQFF; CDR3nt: TGCAGTGCGGATGTTGGGGGGTCCTACGAGCAGTTCTTC
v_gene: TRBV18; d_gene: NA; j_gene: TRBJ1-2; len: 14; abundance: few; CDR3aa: CASSPGGSGYGYTF; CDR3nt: TGTGCCAGCTCACCAGGGGGCTCGGGGTATGGCTACACCTTC
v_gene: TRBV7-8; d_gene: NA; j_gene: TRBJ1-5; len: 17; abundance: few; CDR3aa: CASSPEFGGLSNQPQHF; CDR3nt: TGTGCCAGCAGCCCCGAATTTGGGGGGCTAAGCAATCAGCCCCAGCATTTT
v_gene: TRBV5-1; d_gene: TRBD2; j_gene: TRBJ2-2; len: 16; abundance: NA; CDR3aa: CASSSTGGHFTGELFF; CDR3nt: TGCGCCAGCAGTTCTACGGGGGGGCATTTCACCGGGGAGCTGTTTTTT
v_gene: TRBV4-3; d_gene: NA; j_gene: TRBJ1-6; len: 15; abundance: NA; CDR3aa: CASSHNRVSNSPLHF; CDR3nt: TGCGCCAGCAGCCACAACAGGGTTTCCAATTCACCCCTCCACTTT
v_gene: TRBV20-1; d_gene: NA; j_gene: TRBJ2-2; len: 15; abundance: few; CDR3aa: CSASSGGADTGELFF; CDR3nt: TGCAGTGCTAGTTCTGGGGGCGCGGACACCGGGGAGCTGTTTTTT
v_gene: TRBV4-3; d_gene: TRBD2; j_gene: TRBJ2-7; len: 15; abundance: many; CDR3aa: CASSPVAGGTYEQYF; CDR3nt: TGCGCCAGCAGCCCAGTAGCGGGAGGTACCTACGAGCAGTACTTC